This TCR beta chain was identified in a study of resident and recirculating memory T cells in vitiligo. Study background: Epidermis came from shave biopsies of lesional and nonlesional sites, plus PBMCs. The study, taken as a whole, reports: No single dominant TCR clone appeared; lesion clonality varied.

The repertoire was sequenced with immunoSEQ multiplex PCR; TCRdb's copy has only in-frame clones and lacks some. Of 60,000 to 80,000 clones listed, more than 85% are singletons. CDR1 and CDR2 (germline): LGHNA, YSLEER. V lost 0 bases, J lost 0 bases, and 15 bases lay in between. This CDR3 comprises 18 residues. Remarks on this clone: Its antigen is as yet unknown.

Stability required unchanged lesions during the previous 6 months. No vitiligo treatment was given during the prior three months. Material: blood. The clonotype originates from a male donor with vitiligo. This rearrangement joins TRBV4-3 to TRBJ1-5; the D gene is possibly TRBD1 (6 bases). CDR3 DNA: TGCGCCAGCAGCCAAGACAGGCAGGGGATCTTTAGCAATCAGCCCCAGCATTTT. Translated: CASSQDRQGIFSNQPQHF.